This T cell receptor beta chain was observed in a study of breast tumors, draining lymph nodes, adjacent tissues. Whole-study findings and limits: Data fit most tumor T cells coming from lymph node, expanding in tumor. Tumor repertoires ranked between lymph nodes and nontumor tissue in diversity, with V and J gene preferences.

Axillary draining lymph nodes of breast cancer patients supplied the node samples. Germline values: CDR1 DFQATT, CDR2 SNEGSKA (reference sequence). J gave up 5 bases and V 2 bases, and 6 bases lay outside the gene matches. CDR3 length: 14 amino acids. TCRdb redid the calling of the multiplex PCR reads with MiXCR, one entry per CDR3 protein. The sample has around 230,000 distinct CDR3 sequences, approximately 36% seen once. In the case of this clonotype: The antigen is unknown.

The origin of this receptor is a female donor with breast cancer. Some clones in this sample may be carry-over from other donors' samples. The chain links TRBV20-1 to TRBJ1-1, with 9 bases lining up with TRBD1. Sequences were obtained from axillary lymph node tissue. CDR3 DNA sequence: TGCAGTGCTAGAACTTACAGGGGGCGGACTGAAGCTTTCTTT. As protein: CSARTYRGRTEAFF.